The rows below give T cell receptor beta chains drawn from one sample of a study of T cells in localized non-small cell lung cancer. Libraries were prepared by immunoSEQ multiplex PCR; TCRdb keeps only in-frame clonotypes and omits some of them. Seen here are approximately 1,400 clones, about 27% observed once, and the top ten hold about an eighth. This sample comprised normal lung tissue next to the tumor, obtained before any cancer treatment. These receptors were collected from a man aged 40 to 70 with stage I lung adenocarcinoma. CDR3s include the opening cysteine and the closing phenylalanine or tryptophan. A D gene is named only where the DNA matches it firmly. Rows give clone size only sometimes, using once, few, many, or a class for an expanded clone.

d_gene	v_gene	j_gene	abundance	CDR3nt	CDR3aa
-	TRBV11-3	TRBJ2-1	-	TGTGCCAGCAGCTTGACGGGAGTGGGCCATGGAAATGAGCAGTTCTTC	CASSLTGVGHGNEQFF
-	TRBV6-8	TRBJ2-7	few	TGTGCCAGCAGTATACTAAGGCTTGGCTACGAGCAGTACTTC	CASSILRLGYEQYF
-	TRBV18	TRBJ2-1	-	TGTGCCAGCTCACGGGGGGAGTATAATGAGCAGTTCTTC	CASSRGEYNEQFF
TRBD2	TRBV5-1	TRBJ2-1	few	TGCGCCAGCAGCTGGCCGACTAGCGGGATGAACAATGAGCAGTTCTTC	CASSWPTSGMNNEQFF
-	TRBV18	TRBJ2-1	-	TGTGCCAGCTCCCTCAGGACCGACAATGAGCAGTTCTTC	CASSLRTDNEQFF
TRBD1	TRBV11-3	TRBJ1-5	-	TGTGCCAGCAGCTCGCACAGGGGGGGACAGCCCCAGCATTTT	CASSSHRGGQPQHF
-	TRBV11-3	TRBJ1-5	medium-sized	TGTGCCAGCAGCTTAGAGGCCCGAGGGAATTTAGGACCCCAGCATTTT	CASSLEARGNLGPQHF
TRBD1	TRBV7-2	TRBJ2-7	medium-sized	TGTGCCAGCAGCTTAGGGGGGGACAGGCTCGAGTACTTC	CASSLGGDRLEYF
-	TRBV6-8	TRBJ1-5	-	TGTGCCAGCAGTGGCCCCTATCAGCCCCAGCATTTT	CASSGPYQPQHF
-	TRBV28	TRBJ1-3	-	TGTGCCAGCAGTTTATCAGGGTACGGAAACACCATATATTTT	CASSLSGYGNTIYF
-	TRBV15	TRBJ1-4	-	TGTGCCACCAGCAGAGCAAGACACCGTAATGAAAAACTGTTTTTT	CATSRARHRNEKLFF
-	TRBV14	TRBJ2-3	-	TGTGCCAGCAGCCAATTCTCATCCCATACGCAGTATTTT	CASSQFSSHTQYF
TRBD1	TRBV18	TRBJ1-1	once	TGTGCCAGCTCACCGGACAGGGCGAAGAACACTGAAGCTTTCTTT	CASSPDRAKNTEAFF
-	TRBV5-1	TRBJ1-1	-	TGCGCCAGCAGCTCGGGGGGAGGATACACTGAAGCTTTCTTT	CASSSGGGYTEAFF
-	TRBV29-1	TRBJ1-1	-	TGCAGCGTTGAGGGGAGTTCGAGGAACACTGAAGCTTTCTTT	CSVEGSSRNTEAFF
TRBD2	TRBV6-8	TRBJ2-1	few	TGTGCCAGCACAACTAGCGGGCCCATCTCGAGTGAGCAGTTCTTC	CASTTSGPISSEQFF
-	TRBV11-3	TRBJ2-3	few	TGTGCCAGCAGCCCCCTCGGGGGGCGAACAGATACGCAGTATTTT	CASSPLGGRTDTQYF
-	TRBV28	TRBJ2-2	-	TGTGCCAGCAGTCCCCATGGGGGGCTAGCGGTCACCGGGGAGCTGTTTTTT	CASSPHGGLAVTGELFF
TRBD2	TRBV11-3	TRBJ2-3	-	TGTGCCAGCAGCTTGATGTTAGCGGGAAGCACAGATACGCAGTATTTT	CASSLMLAGSTDTQYF
-	TRBV11-3	TRBJ2-2	-	TGTGCCAGCAGAACATATAGCGGTAACACCGGGGAGCTGTTTTTT	CASRTYSGNTGELFF
TRBD1	TRBV19	TRBJ2-7	-	TGTGCCAGTAGTAGGGCGACAGGGGGCATGGACGAGCAGTACTTC	CASSRATGGMDEQYF
-	TRBV11-3	TRBJ2-5	medium-sized	TGTGCCAGCAGCTTAGGTCAGGGGTCAGAGACCCAGTACTTC	CASSLGQGSETQYF
-	TRBV5-1	TRBJ1-4	-	TGCGCCAGCAGCATGACAGTGGTCGGTGCAACTAATGAAAAACTGTTTTTT	CASSMTVVGATNEKLFF
-	TRBV11-3	TRBJ2-1	large	TGTGCCAGCAGCTTCTTGGGACCCTACAATGAGCAGTTCTTC	CASSFLGPYNEQFF
TRBD2	TRBV6-8	TRBJ2-7	-	TGTGCCAGCATCAATAGCGGGAGTTTGTTCGAGCAGTACTTC	CASINSGSLFEQYF
-	TRBV7-1	TRBJ1-5	medium-sized	TGTGCCAGCAGCGAGGAAGTAAATCAGCCCCAGCATTTT	CASSEEVNQPQHF
-	TRBV1	TRBJ2-1	few	TGCGCCAGCAGCCAAGATTTGGCCCGTGGAGGCTACAATGAGCAGTTCTTC	CASSQDLARGGYNEQFF
-	TRBV9	TRBJ2-6	few	TGTGCCAGCTGTGGCGCTGGGGCCAACGTCCTGACTTTC	CASCGAGANVLTF
-	TRBV1	TRBJ2-7	-	TGCGCCAGCAGCCAAGATTGGACGGGGAGCTCCTACGAGCAGTACTTC	CASSQDWTGSSYEQYF
TRBD2	TRBV10-3	TRBJ2-5	-	TGTGCCATCAGTGAGTTCGGGGGGGGCGCGGAGACCCAGTACTTC	CAISEFGGGAETQYF
TRBD1	TRBV5-1	TRBJ2-5	-	TGCGCCAGCAGTCCGGGACAGGGAAAAGAGACCCAGTACTTC	CASSPGQGKETQYF
TRBD1	TRBV9	TRBJ1-2	few	TGTGCCAGCAGTGAAGCAGGGGGTCTTTATGGCTACACCTTC	CASSEAGGLYGYTF
TRBD2	TRBV19	TRBJ2-7	-	TGTGCCAGTAGTTTCGTAGCGGGAGGCTACTACGAGCAGTACTTC	CASSFVAGGYYEQYF
-	TRBV7-4	TRBJ2-1	few	TGTGCCAGCAGCGTATTTGGTTACGATGAGCAGTTCTTC	CASSVFGYDEQFF
TRBD1	TRBV6-8	TRBJ1-4	few	TGTGCCAGCAGTTACTGGACAGGCCCCACTAATGAAAAACTGTTTTTT	CASSYWTGPTNEKLFF
TRBD2	TRBV5-1	TRBJ2-2	-	TGCGCCAGCGGGGGGACTAGCGGGGTTGGTAACACCGGGGAGCTGTTTTTT	CASGGTSGVGNTGELFF
-	TRBV15	TRBJ2-3	-	TGTGCCACCAGCAGAGGACAGAACACAGATACGCAGTATTTT	CATSRGQNTDTQYF
TRBD2	TRBV6-8	TRBJ2-2	-	TGTGCCAGCAGTTACCCGGGACTAGCGGCCGACACCGGGGAGCTGTTTTTT	CASSYPGLAADTGELFF
TRBD1	TRBV19	TRBJ1-5	-	TGTGCCATCGGTCCGACAGGGGTGAATCAGCCCCAGCATTTT	CAIGPTGVNQPQHF
-	TRBV19	TRBJ2-2	-	TGTGCCAGTAGTATAGGTCAACCCGGGGAGCTGTTTTTT	CASSIGQPGELFF
-	TRBV11-3	TRBJ2-1	-	TGTGCCAGCAGCCACACCGCTGTAGTCGGGGGCTACAATGAGCAGTTCTTC	CASSHTAVVGGYNEQFF
-	TRBV6-8	TRBJ2-7	-	TGTGCCAGCAGTGGGGGGACAGCTACCTACGAGCAGTACTTC	CASSGGTATYEQYF
-	TRBV9	TRBJ1-2	few	TGTGCCAGCAGCACCCAGACAGGCCGAGACTATGGCTACACCTTC	CASSTQTGRDYGYTF
-	TRBV11-3	TRBJ2-7	-	TGTGCCAGCAGCTTAGTTCAGGGGCCCGTAGAGCAGTACTTC	CASSLVQGPVEQYF
-	TRBV11-3	TRBJ1-1	-	TGTGCCAGCAGCACCGAAGGGGTGGGCACTGAAGCTTTCTTT	CASSTEGVGTEAFF
TRBD1	TRBV28	TRBJ1-1	-	TGTGCCAGCAGAGAGGGACAGGTCCACACTGAAGCTTTCTTT	CASREGQVHTEAFF
TRBD2	TRBV6-8	TRBJ2-2	medium-sized	TGTGCCAGCAGTTCTTGGACTAGCGGGAGAACCGGGGAGCTGTTTTTT	CASSSWTSGRTGELFF
TRBD1	TRBV30	TRBJ1-1	-	TGTGCCTGGATGCCAGGGGGGATGAATACTGAAGCTTTCTTT	CAWMPGGMNTEAFF
-	TRBV28	TRBJ1-2	-	TGTGCCAGCAGGGAGGGACCGGGGAACTATGGCTACACCTTC	CASREGPGNYGYTF
TRBD2	TRBV11-3	TRBJ2-7	-	TGTGCCAGCAGCTTTTTAGCGGGAGAAAAACCCACAACCTACGAGCAGTACTTC	CASSFLAGEKPTTYEQYF
-	TRBV28	TRBJ2-7	-	TGTGCCAGCAGTTCCTATACTTACAGGGCGGGGACCCCCTACGAGCAGTACTTC	CASSSYTYRAGTPYEQYF
-	TRBV5-1	TRBJ2-5	-	TGCGCCAGCAGCGGCTTCCCGGGAGCCAGGGAGACCCAGTACTTC	CASSGFPGARETQYF
-	TRBV29-1	TRBJ1-1	-	TGCAGCGTTGAAAGAAGGGGAACTGAAGCTTTCTTT	CSVERRGTEAFF
TRBD2	TRBV11-3	TRBJ2-1	few	TGTGCCAGCAGCCCTATATGGGGTAGCGGGAGCTCATTTTCCTACAATGAGCAGTTCTTC	CASSPIWGSGSSFSYNEQFF
TRBD1	TRBV11-3	TRBJ2-3	-	TGTGCCAGCAGCTTCAGCGGGACAGGGATTGATACGCAGTATTTT	CASSFSGTGIDTQYF